This T cell receptor beta chain comes out of a study of shared clonotypes between healthy human individuals. CDR1 and CDR2 (germline): KGHSH, LQKENI. The CDR3 totals 19 residues. The V gene end was trimmed by 4 bases and the J gene end by 0 bases; junction bases not matched to a gene: 15. Profiling relied on immunoSEQ multiplex PCR, and the TCRdb table lists in-frame clones only, not all of them. The table shows a few hundred thousand clones, with about 74% occurring only once. The rearrangement links TRBV18 to TRBJ1-1; 9 bases are shared with TRBD1. Sample: PBMCs. This clonotype was sampled from a woman in her thirties or forties in good health. Some clones in this sample may be carry-over from other donors' samples. CDR3 amino acids: CASSHSSSFGTGMNTEAFF. The CDR3, as DNA: TGTGCCAGCTCACACTCCTCTTCTTTCGGGACAGGGATGAACACTGAAGCTTTCTTT.